Sequencing of this T cell receptor (beta chain) was carried out in a study of blood T cell repertoires in COVID-19 (dated by TCRdb to about 2020). The study in broad terms: Collaborator samples came from the United States, Italy and Spain and covered acute and convalescent phases of COVID-19. The prospective study material was composed of cDNA or gDNA derived from T cells, B-cell-depleted T cells, or PBMCs. Deeply sampled blood TCRbeta repertoires from subjects exposed to, actively infected with, or recovered from COVID-19 were included in the dataset. A freely available public database, intended as a resource for researchers studying the immune response to SARS-CoV-2, is where the repertoires were released. Samples came from the ongoing ImmuneRACE study (first 160 participants) plus 1,254 subjects from 6 global collaborators. Sample metadata almost always included a de-identified subject ID, COVID-19 status, age in years and sex. Where available, HLA class I and class II types were obtained from metadata supplied by the sample provider rather than from assay-based typing.

One collaborating source in Seattle enrolled patients during active infection and followed them longitudinally through the course of disease. Each collaborating institution followed its own protocols to collect whole blood in K2EDTA tubes. For TCRbeta analysis, collaborators shipped samples in one of three forms: frozen whole blood, isolated PBMCs, or DNA extracted from either of those sample types. Concerning this clone itself: There is no known antigen for this receptor. The sample holds no much larger clone one base away, and base qualities are not on file.

What the authors observed across the whole study: How much clinical and demographic metadata was included differed by source and by participant, and the metadata was provided uncurated.

TCRbeta CDR3 regions were amplified from genomic DNA using the immunoSEQ Assay, a bias-controlled multiplex PCR. Processing in the source paper ran as follows. The number of nucleated cells in each sample was estimated by amplification of reference gene primers within the assay. To quantify the absolute abundance of each unique TCRbeta CDR3 rearrangement, sequence reads were collapsed and filtered. For each sample, productive Simpson clonality was calculated as the square root of Simpson's diversity index over productive rearrangements. TCRdb provides this immuneACCESS table in a form limited to in-frame rearrangements. Some clones are lacking; in checked studies, under half of them reflect an unresolved V gene, and why the rest are absent is not known. V, J and clone size derive from that table, while D and trimming were established from the DNA sequence. The sample table shows nearly 25,000 clones, and about four fifths are seen once. Less than 8.5% of the sample is taken by the ten largest.

At the junction V is shortened by 9 bases and J by 7 bases; bases outside the gene matches: 6. CDR3 length: 13 amino acids, cysteine to phenylalanine. CDR3 DNA only is kept here, 39 bases in frame from base 1. CDR1 MGHDK and CDR2 SYGVNS are derived from the germline V gene. Sequencing used peripheral blood. The sequence was obtained from a man aged 50-60 years with COVID-19, enrolled during active disease. This receptor chain uses TRBV25-1 and TRBJ2-1; 10 central nucleotides agree with TRBD1. The CDR3 region reads CASGDRGINEQFF. Here is the DNA: TGTGCCAGTGGGGACAGGGGAATAAATGAGCAGTTCTTC.